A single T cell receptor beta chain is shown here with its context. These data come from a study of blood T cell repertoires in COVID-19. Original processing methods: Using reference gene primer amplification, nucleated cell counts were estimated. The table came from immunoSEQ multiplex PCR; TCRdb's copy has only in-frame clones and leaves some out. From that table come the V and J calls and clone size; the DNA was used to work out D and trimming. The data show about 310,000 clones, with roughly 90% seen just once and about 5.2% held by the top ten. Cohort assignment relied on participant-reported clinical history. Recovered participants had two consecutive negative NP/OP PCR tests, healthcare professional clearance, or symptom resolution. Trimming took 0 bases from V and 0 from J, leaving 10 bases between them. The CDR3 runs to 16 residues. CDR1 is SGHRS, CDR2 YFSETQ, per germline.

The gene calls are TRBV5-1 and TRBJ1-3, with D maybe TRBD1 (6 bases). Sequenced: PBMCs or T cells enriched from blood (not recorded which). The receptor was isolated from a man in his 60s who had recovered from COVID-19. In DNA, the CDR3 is TGCGCCAGCAGCTTGGACGGACAGAGCTCTGGAAACACCATATATTTT. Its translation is CASSLDGQSSGNTIYF. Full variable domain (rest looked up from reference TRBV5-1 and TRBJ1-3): KAGVTQTPRYLIKTRGQQVTLSCSPISGHRSVSWYQQTPGQGLQFLFEYFSETQRNKGNFPGRFSGRQFSNSRSEMNVSTLELGDSALYLCASSLDGQSSGNTIYFGEGSWLTVV.